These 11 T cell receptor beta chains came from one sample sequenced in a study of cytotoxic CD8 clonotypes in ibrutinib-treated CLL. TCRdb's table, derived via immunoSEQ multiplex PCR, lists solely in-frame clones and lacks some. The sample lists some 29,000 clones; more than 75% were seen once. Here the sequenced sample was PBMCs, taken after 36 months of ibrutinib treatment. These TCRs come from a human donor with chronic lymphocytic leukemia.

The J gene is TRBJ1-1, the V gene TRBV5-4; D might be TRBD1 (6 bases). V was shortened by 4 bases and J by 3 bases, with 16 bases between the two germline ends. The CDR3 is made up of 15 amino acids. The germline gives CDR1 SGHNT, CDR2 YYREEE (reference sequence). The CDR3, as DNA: TGTGCCAGCAGCGCCTTCGGGGGCTTGTACACTGAAGCTTTCTTT. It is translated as CASSAFGGLYTEAFF.

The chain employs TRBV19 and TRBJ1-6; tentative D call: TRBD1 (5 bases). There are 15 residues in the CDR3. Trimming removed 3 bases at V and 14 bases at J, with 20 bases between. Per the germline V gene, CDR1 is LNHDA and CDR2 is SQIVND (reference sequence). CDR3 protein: CASSMSSAGGGTLHF. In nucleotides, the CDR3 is TGTGCCAGTAGTATGTCTTCGGCAGGTGGGGGGACCCTCCACTTT.

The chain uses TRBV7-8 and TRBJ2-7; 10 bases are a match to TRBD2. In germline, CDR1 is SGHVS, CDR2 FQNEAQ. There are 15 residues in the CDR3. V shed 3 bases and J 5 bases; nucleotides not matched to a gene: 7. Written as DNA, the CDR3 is TGTGCCAGCAGCTTGGAGGGACTAGCGAGGAACGAGCAGTACTTC. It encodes CASSLEGLARNEQYF.

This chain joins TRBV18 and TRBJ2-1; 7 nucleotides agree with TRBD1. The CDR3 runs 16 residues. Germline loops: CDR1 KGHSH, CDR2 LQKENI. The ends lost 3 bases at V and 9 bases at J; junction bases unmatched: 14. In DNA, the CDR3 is TGTGCCAGCTCACCGGTAGGGGGCTTTGTGCAGGGTGAGCAGTTCTTC. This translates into CASSPVGGFVQGEQFF. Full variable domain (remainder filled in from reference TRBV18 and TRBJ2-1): NAGVMQNPRHLVRRRGQEARLRCSPMKGHSHVYWYRQLPEEGLKFMVYLQKENIIDESGMPKERFSAEFPKEGPSILRIQQVVRGDSAAYFCASSPVGGFVQGEQFFGPGTRLTVL.

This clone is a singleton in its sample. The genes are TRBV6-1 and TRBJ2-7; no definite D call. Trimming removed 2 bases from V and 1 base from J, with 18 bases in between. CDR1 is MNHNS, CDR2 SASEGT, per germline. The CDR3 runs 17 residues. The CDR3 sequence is CASSEWWLDGSSYEQYF. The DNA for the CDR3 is TGTGCCAGCAGTGAATGGTGGTTAGACGGTTCTTCCTACGAGCAGTACTTC.

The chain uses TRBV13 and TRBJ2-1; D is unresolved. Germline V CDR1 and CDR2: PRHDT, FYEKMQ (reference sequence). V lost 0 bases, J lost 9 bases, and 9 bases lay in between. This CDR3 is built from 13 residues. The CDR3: CASSLGARIEQFF. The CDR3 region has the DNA TGTGCCAGCAGCTTAGGAGCTAGGATTGAGCAGTTCTTC.

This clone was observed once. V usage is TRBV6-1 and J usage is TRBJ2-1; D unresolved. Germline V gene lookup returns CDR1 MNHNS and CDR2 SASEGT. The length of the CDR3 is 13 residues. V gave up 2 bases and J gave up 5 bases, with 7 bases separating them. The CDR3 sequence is CASSEMSHNEQFF. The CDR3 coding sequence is TGTGCCAGCAGTGAAATGTCGCACAATGAGCAGTTCTTC.

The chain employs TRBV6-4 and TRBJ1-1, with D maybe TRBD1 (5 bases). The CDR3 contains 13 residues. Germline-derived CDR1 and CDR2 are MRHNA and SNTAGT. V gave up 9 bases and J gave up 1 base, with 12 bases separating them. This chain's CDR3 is CASRGRANTEAFF. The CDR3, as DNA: TGTGCCAGTCGCGGCAGGGCGAACACTGAAGCTTTCTTT.

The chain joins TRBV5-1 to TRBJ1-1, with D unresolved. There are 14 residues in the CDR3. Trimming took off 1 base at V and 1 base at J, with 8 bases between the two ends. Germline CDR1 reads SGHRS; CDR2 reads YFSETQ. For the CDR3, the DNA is TGCGCCAGCAGCTTGATTCAGCAGAACACTGAAGCTTTCTTT. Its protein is CASSLIQQNTEAFF.

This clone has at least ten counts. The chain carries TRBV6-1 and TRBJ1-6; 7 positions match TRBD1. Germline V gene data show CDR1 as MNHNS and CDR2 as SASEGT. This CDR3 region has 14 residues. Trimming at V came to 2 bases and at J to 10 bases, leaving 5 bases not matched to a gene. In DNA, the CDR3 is TGTGCCAGCAGTGAAACAGGGGAAGGATCACCCCTCCACTTT. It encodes CASSETGEGSPLHF.

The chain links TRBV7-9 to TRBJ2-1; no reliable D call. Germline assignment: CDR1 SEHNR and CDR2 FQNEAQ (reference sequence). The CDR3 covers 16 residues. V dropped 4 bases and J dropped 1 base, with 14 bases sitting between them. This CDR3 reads CASSSTGGGSYNEQFF. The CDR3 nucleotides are TGTGCCAGCAGCTCCACGGGCGGTGGGTCCTACAATGAGCAGTTCTTC. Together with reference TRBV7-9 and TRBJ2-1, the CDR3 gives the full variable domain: DTGVSQNPRHKITKRGQNVTFRCDPISEHNRLYWYRQTLGQGPEFLTYFQNEAQLEKSRLLSDRFSAERPKGSFSTLEIQRTEQGDSAMYLCASSSTGGGSYNEQFFGPGTRLTVL.